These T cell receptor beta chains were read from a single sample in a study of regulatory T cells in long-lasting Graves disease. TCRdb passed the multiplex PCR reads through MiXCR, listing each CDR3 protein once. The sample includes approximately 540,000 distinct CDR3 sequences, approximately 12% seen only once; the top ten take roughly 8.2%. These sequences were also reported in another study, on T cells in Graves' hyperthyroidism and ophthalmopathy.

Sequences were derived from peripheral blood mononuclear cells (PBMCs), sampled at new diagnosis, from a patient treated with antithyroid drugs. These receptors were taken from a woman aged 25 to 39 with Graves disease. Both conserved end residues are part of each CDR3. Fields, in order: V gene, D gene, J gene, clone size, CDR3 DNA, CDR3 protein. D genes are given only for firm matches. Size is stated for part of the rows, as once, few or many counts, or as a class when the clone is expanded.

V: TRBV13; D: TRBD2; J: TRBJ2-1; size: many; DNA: TGTGCCAGCAGCTTGGGACTAGCGGGAGTCTACAATGAGCAGTTCTTC; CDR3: CASSLGLAGVYNEQFF
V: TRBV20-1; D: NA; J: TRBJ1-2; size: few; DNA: TGCAGTGCTAGACAGGGCTCCGGCTATGGCTACACCTTC; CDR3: CSARQGSGYGYTF
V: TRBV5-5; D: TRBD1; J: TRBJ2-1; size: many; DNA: TGTGCCAGCAGCTGGACAGGGATGGAATACAATGAGCAGTTCTTC; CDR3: CASSWTGMEYNEQFF
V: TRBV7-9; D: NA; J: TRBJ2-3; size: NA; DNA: TGTGCCAGCAGCCGCAGACTGAGCACAGATACGCAGTATTTT; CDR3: CASSRRLSTDTQYF
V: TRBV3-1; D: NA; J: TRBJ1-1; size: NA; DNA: TGTGCCAGCAGTCCTATCCTCGGGGCGGGAGGGGCTGAAGCTTTCTTT; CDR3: CASSPILGAGGAEAFF
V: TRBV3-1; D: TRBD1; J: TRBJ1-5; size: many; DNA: TGTGCCAGCAGCCTCGGGACAGGGGGCCCTTGGCCCCAGCATTTT; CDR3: CASSLGTGGPWPQHF
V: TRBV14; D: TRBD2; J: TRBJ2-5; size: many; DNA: TGTGCCAGCAGCCAAGATTCCGGGACTAGCGGATGGGGGACCCAGTACTTC; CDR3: CASSQDSGTSGWGTQYF
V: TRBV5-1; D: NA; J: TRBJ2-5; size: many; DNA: TGCGCCAGCAGCTTCCTCGCACAAGAGACCCAGTACTTC; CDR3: CASSFLAQETQYF
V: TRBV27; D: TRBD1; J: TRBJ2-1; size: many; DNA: TGTGCCAGCAGTTCCCTACAGGGGCCCCACAATGAGCAGTTCTTC; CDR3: CASSSLQGPHNEQFF
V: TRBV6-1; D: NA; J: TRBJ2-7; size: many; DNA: TGTGCCAGCACCCCGGGGAAGGGGAGAAGCTACGAGCAGTACTTC; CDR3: CASTPGKGRSYEQYF
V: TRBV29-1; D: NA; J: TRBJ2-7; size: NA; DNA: TGCAGCGCCTGGGACGGGTACGAGCAGTACTTC; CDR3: CSAWDGYEQYF
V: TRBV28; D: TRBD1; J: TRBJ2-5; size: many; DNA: TGTGCCAGCAGTATCACAGGGGGTCCTCAAGAGACCCAGTACTTC; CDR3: CASSITGGPQETQYF
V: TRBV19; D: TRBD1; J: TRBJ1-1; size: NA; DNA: TGTGCCAGTAGTATATCGGACAGGTTGAACACTGAAGCTTTCTTT; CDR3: CASSISDRLNTEAFF
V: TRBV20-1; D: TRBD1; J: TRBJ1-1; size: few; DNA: TGCAGTGCTAGACCCCCGGGACAGGTCAACACTGAAGCTTTCTTT; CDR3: CSARPPGQVNTEAFF
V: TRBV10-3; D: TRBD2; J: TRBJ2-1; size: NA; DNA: TGTGCCATCAGAGAAACGGGACTAGCGGGAGTTGAGCAGTTCTTC; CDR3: CAIRETGLAGVEQFF
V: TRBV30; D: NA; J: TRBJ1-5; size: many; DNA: TGTGCCTGGAGTGTAAGGGGACATGGCAATCAGCCCCAGCATTTT; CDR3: CAWSVRGHGNQPQHF
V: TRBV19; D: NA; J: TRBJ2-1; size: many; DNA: TGTGCCAGTAGTATAGGGCGGAGTAGGATTTTAGATGAGCAGTTCTTC; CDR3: CASSIGRSRILDEQFF
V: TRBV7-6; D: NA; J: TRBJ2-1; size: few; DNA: TGTGCCAGCAGCTTATGGGAGATCAGCAATGAGCAGTTCTTC; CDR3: CASSLWEISNEQFF
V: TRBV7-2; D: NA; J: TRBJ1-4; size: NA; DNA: TGTGCCAGCAGCTTACACAGGAACACTAATGAAAAACTGTTTTTT; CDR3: CASSLHRNTNEKLFF
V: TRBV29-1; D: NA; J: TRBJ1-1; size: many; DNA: TGCAGCGTTGAACGGGGGATGGACACTGAAGCTTTCTTT; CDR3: CSVERGMDTEAFF
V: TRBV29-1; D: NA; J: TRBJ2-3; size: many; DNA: TGCAGCCCCCGACTCTGGGGGAGCAAACACCTAGGGGCAGATACGCAGTATTTT; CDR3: CSPRLWGSKHLGADTQYF
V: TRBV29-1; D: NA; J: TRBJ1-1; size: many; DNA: TGCAGCGTTGTCTGGGGGGGCACTGAAGCTTTCTTT; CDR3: CSVVWGGTEAFF
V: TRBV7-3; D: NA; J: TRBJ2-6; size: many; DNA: TGTGCCAGCAGCTTATCGGGTGGTGGGGCCAACGTCCTGACTTTC; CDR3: CASSLSGGGANVLTF
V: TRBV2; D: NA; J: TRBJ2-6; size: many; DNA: TGTGCCAGCACGAGTGAAGCGGCCGGTTCCAACGTCCTGACTTTC; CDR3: CASTSEAAGSNVLTF
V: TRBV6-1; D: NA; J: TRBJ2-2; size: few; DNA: TGTGCCAGCAGACGAAAAGGAACGGGACGGTGGGGCGGGGAGCTGTTTTTT; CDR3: CASRRKGTGRWGGELFF
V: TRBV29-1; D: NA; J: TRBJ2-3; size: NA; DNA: TGCAGCGTTGCCGGAGGGTCAGGGGCGCGCACAGATACGCAGTATTTT; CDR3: CSVAGGSGARTDTQYF
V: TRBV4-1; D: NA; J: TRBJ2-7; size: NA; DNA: TGCGCCAGCAGCCAAGGTCCTCTAGGACTTCGCGAGCAGTACTTC; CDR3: CASSQGPLGLREQYF
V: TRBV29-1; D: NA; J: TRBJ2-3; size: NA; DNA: TGCAGCGTTGAAGATCCCTTGGGGGTCACAGATACGCAGTATTTT; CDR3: CSVEDPLGVTDTQYF
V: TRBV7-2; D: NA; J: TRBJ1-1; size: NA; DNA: TGTGCCAGCAGCCGGCGGGCAGGGGACACTGAAGCTTTCTTT; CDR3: CASSRRAGDTEAFF
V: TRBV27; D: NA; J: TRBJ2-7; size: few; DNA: TGTGCCAGCAGTTTCGGACTCCTTACCGAGCAGTACTTC; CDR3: CASSFGLLTEQYF